This T cell receptor (beta chain) was recovered during a study of blood T cell repertoires in COVID-19. About the study: Spain, Italy and the United States supplied samples that represented acute and convalescent COVID-19. T cells, B-cell-depleted T cells, or PBMCs provided the cDNA or gDNA that served as material.

The CDR3 totals 15 residues. With 3 bases clipped from V and 4 bases from J, the junction kept 7 bases outside the gene matches. Germline CDR1 reads ENHRY; CDR2 reads SYGVKD. As originally analysed: Counts of nucleated cells, estimated from reference gene primer amplification, were obtained. TCRdb's copy holds only in-frame clones and misses some; the assay was immunoSEQ multiplex PCR. The V and J calls and the clone size are those of that table, but D and trimming were determined from the DNA. The sample shows roughly 5,100 clones, approximately 90% of them seen only once. The sample holds one count of this clone.

The clonotype comes from a woman aged 80 or over with acute or convalescent COVID-19. The sequenced sample consisted of peripheral blood. This rearrangement joins TRBV10-3 to TRBJ1-1; 8 nucleotides line up with TRBD1. The CDR3 bases are TGTGCCATCAGTGAATACCAGGGGGCGCCCACTGAAGCTTTCTTT. Protein product: CAISEYQGAPTEAFF.